Below are 13 T cell receptor beta chains sequenced from a single sample in a study of Ad26.COV2.S vaccination and SARS-CoV-2 variants (dated by TCRdb to the early 2020s). Per the publication, the treatment or condition label means: around 19 received Ad26.COV2.S at low or high dose, single or two shots; a few received placebo; per-sample allocation not given. For vaccine and placebo recipients, repertoires were sequenced using samples collected on day 63 after the first injection. Receptors were amplified or captured by the immunoSEQ multiplex PCR assay. TCRdb re-hosts the immuneACCESS table, in-frame sequences only. Its copies lack some clones; in the studies checked, an unresolved V gene accounts for under half of them, and the cause for the rest is not known. A total of approximately 450,000 clones appear in this sample, around nine tenths of them only once. 9.5% to 15% of the sample belongs to the ten largest clones.

Sample: peripheral blood, taken in a trial of Ad26.COV2.S vaccine versus placebo. These TCRs come from a person between 18 and 59 years old who received the Ad26.COV2.S COVID-19 vaccine or a placebo.

In its sample, this clone was seen a few times. The chain joins TRBV27 to TRBJ2-7; D not certain. Between the trimmed V and J ends, which lost 2 bases and 3 bases, there was a span of 11 bases. The CDR3 runs to 14 residues. Germline assignment: CDR1 MNHEY and CDR2 SMNVEV (reference sequence). CDR3 nucleotides: TGTGCCAGCAGTTTAAGTATCCGAGTCTACGAGCAGTACTTC. It yields the protein CASSLSIRVYEQYF.

The gene calls are TRBV27 and TRBJ2-7, with D possibly being TRBD1 or TRBD2 (5 bases each). The V gene lost 6 bases and the J gene lost 5 bases, with 20 bases spanning the gap. The CDR3 spans 15 residues. Germline V gene lookup returns CDR1 MNHEY and CDR2 SMNVEV (reference sequence). CDR3 loop: CASSRGSQGSDEQYF. The CDR3, as DNA: TGTGCCAGCAGCCGGGGTTCCCAGGGATCCGACGAGCAGTACTTC.

The chain employs TRBV11-2 and TRBJ2-5; TRBD2 agrees at 13 bases. Germline CDR1 reads SGHAT; CDR2 reads FQNNGV. After removal of 5 bases from V and 5 bases from J, the junction contained 8 bases not matched to a gene. CDR3 length: 16 amino acids. CDR3 coding DNA: TGTGCCAGCAGCCACTGGACTAGCGGGAGAGGTGAGACCCAGTACTTC. Its translation: CASSHWTSGRGETQYF.

The chain joins TRBV11-3 to TRBJ1-1, with D perhaps TRBD1 (6 bases). Germline values: CDR1 SGHNT, CDR2 YENEEA. Trimming took off 5 bases at V and 3 bases at J, with 13 bases between the two ends. The CDR3 totals 14 residues. CDR3 nucleotide sequence: TGTGCCAGCAGCCTACAGGGTTCGGACACTGAAGCTTTCTTT. Its translation is CASSLQGSDTEAFF.

This chain uses TRBV5-5 with TRBJ2-1, with a tentative D call TRBD2 (6 bases). The CDR3 runs 11 residues. Germline values: CDR1 SGHKS, CDR2 YYEKEE (reference sequence). Trimming removed 6 bases at V and 10 bases at J, with 11 bases between. The CDR3: CASTPGLEQFF. CDR3 nucleotides: TGTGCCAGCACCCCGGGACTCGAGCAGTTCTTC.

A word on this clone: One junction end does not reproduce the germline sequence, and a read error may be involved. This chain's CDR3 is CASSLASLAGPSHNEQFF. The DNA for the CDR3 is TGTGCCAGCAGCTTAGCATCACTAGCGGGACCCTCCCACAATGAGCAGTTCTTC. J is TRBJ2-1 and V is TRBV11-2, with 10 bases matching TRBD2. The CDR3 totals 18 residues. From germline, CDR1 is SGHAT and CDR2 FQNNGV. The full variable domain, rest sourced from reference TRBV11-2 and TRBJ2-1, is EAGVAQSPRYKIIEKRQSVAFWCNPISGHATLYWYQQILGQGPKLLIQFQNNGVVDDSQLPKDRFSAERLKGVDSTLKIQPAKLEDSAVYLCASSLASLAGPSHNEQFFGPGTRLTVL.

The CDR3 nucleotides read TGTGCCTGGAGTGTAGGTTTGGGGACTTGGGAGAACACTGAAGCTTTCTTT. It translates to CAWSVGLGTWENTEAFF. The chain combines TRBV30 with TRBJ1-1, with D tentatively TRBD1 (5 bases). This CDR3 contains 17 residues. Deletions cut 0 bases from V and 1 base from J, with 18 bases between. CDR1 is GTSNPN and CDR2 is SVGIG in the germline V gene (reference sequence). The full variable domain, with the rest looked up from reference TRBV30 and TRBJ1-1, is SQTIHQWPATLVQPVGSPLSLECTVEGTSNPNLYWYRQAAGRGLQLLFYSVGIGQISSEVPQNLSASRPQDRQFILSSKKLLLSDSGFYLCAWSVGLGTWENTEAFFGQGTRLTVV.

The chain has TRBV5-1 and TRBJ2-7; 8 positions agree with TRBD1. There are 15 residues in the CDR3. The ends lost 4 bases at V and 2 bases at J; junction bases unmatched: 8. Germline CDR1 and CDR2: SGHRS and YFSETQ. This chain's CDR3 is CASSPQTGATYEQYF. CDR3 DNA: TGCGCCAGCAGCCCGCAGACAGGGGCTACCTACGAGCAGTACTTC.

V usage is TRBV7-9 and J usage is TRBJ2-3; the D gene is possibly TRBD2 (6 bases). The CDR3 runs to 15 residues. Germline V CDR1 and CDR2: SEHNR, FQNEAQ (reference sequence). Trimming removed 5 bases at V and 1 base at J, with 13 bases between. CDR3 bases: TGTGCCAGCAGCCCCCGGACTACCCGCACAGATACGCAGTATTTT. It encodes CASSPRTTRTDTQYF.

The rearrangement links TRBV5-1 to TRBJ2-7, with TRBD2 identical over 11 bases. This CDR3 contains 15 residues. The V gene end was trimmed by 4 bases and the J gene end by 2 bases; junction bases not matched to a gene: 5. Germline loops: CDR1 SGHRS, CDR2 YFSETQ. The CDR3 sequence is CASSEGTSGAYEQYF. The CDR3 bases are TGCGCCAGCAGCGAGGGGACTAGCGGAGCCTACGAGCAGTACTTC. The whole variable domain, filled in from reference TRBV5-1 and TRBJ2-7, reads KAGVTQTPRYLIKTRGQQVTLSCSPISGHRSVSWYQQTPGQGLQFLFEYFSETQRNKGNFPGRFSGRQFSNSRSEMNVSTLELGDSALYLCASSEGTSGAYEQYFGPGTRLTVT.

This clone was recorded once. The genes are TRBV5-5 and TRBJ2-7; tentative D call: TRBD1 (6 bases). The CDR3 is 13 residues long. The V end lost 4 bases, the J end lost 2 bases, and 10 bases lay between the germline ends. Per germline, CDR1 SGHKS and CDR2 YYEKEE (reference sequence). This CDR3 reads CASSVGTTYEQYF. The DNA for the CDR3 is TGTGCCAGCAGCGTCGGGACAACCTACGAGCAGTACTTC.

The V call is TRBV10-2, the J call TRBJ2-5; the match to TRBD2 covers 8 bases. The germline V gene has CDR1 WSHSY and CDR2 SAAADI. The CDR3 has 13 residues. V gave up 2 bases and J gave up 4 bases; unmatched junction bases: 0. CDR3 DNA: TGCGCCAGCAGTGAGGCGGGAGGAGAGACCCAGTACTTC. This gives the protein CASSEAGGETQYF.

The chain recombines TRBV7-9 with TRBJ1-2; 10 bases map to TRBD1. Germline V gives CDR1 SEHNR, CDR2 FQNEAQ (reference sequence). The CDR3 is 16 amino acids. V trimming: 7 bases; J trimming: 2 bases; junction bases outside the gene matches: 10. The CDR3 region is CASIPLRTGGNYGYTF. As DNA, the CDR3 is TGTGCCAGCATCCCCCTACGGACAGGGGGAAACTATGGCTACACCTTC.